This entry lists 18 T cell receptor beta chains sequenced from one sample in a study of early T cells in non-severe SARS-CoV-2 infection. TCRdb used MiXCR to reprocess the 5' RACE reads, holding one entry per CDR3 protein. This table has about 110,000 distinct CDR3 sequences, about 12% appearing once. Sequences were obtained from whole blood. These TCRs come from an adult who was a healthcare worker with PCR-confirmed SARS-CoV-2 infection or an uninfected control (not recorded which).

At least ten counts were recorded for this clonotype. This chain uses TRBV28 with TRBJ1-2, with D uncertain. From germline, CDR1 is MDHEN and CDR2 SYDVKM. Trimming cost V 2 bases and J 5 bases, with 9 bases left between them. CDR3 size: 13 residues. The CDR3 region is CASSLAHGYGYTF. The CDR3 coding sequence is TGTGCCAGCAGTTTAGCGCATGGGTATGGCTACACCTTC.

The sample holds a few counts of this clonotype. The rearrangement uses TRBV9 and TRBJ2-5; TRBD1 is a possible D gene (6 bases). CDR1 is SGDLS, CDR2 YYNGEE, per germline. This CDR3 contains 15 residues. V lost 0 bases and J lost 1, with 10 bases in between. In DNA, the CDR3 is TGTGCCAGCAGCGTAGGGGGGCGGGCCCAAGAGACCCAGTACTTC. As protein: CASSVGGRAQETQYF.

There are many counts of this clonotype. DNA of the CDR3: TGCAGTGCCCCTATAGCGGGAGGGCCCTTACCCTACGAGCAGTACTTC. Its protein product is CSAPIAGGPLPYEQYF. The chain has TRBV20-1 and TRBJ2-7; 11 nucleotides agree with TRBD2. The CDR3 contains 16 residues. Germline lookup yields CDR1 DFQATT and CDR2 SNEGSKA (reference sequence). J lost 2 bases, V lost 6 bases, and 12 bases had no gene match.

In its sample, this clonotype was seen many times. CDR3 sequence reads: CASSFRGRDTEAFF. In nucleotides, the CDR3 is TGTGCCAGCAGTTTCAGGGGTAGGGACACTGAAGCTTTCTTT. The chain carries TRBV6-6 and TRBJ1-1; D might be TRBD1 (6 bases). CDR1 is MNHNY and CDR2 is SVGAGI in the germline V gene (reference sequence). The CDR3 runs 14 residues. The ends were cut back, 4 bases at V and 3 bases at J, with 12 bases in the middle.

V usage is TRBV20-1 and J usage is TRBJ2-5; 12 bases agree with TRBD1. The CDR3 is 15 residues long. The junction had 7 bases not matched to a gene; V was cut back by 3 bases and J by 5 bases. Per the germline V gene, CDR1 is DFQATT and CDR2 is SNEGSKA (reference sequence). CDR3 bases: TGCAGTGCTAGGCGCGGGACAGGGGGCGGTGAGACCCAGTACTTC. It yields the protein CSARRGTGGGETQYF.

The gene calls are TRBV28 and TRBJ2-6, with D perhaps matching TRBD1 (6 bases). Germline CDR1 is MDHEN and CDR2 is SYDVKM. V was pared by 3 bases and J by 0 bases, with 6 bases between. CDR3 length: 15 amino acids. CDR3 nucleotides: TGTGCCAGCAGTTTCAGGGGCTCTGGGGCCAACGTCCTGACTTTC. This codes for CASSFRGSGANVLTF. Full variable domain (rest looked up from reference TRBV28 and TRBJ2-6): DVKVTQSSRYLVKRTGEKVFLECVQDMDHENMFWYRQDPGLGLRLIYFSYDVKMKEKGDIPEGYSVSREKKERFSLILESASTNQTSMYLCASSFRGSGANVLTFGAGSRLTVL.

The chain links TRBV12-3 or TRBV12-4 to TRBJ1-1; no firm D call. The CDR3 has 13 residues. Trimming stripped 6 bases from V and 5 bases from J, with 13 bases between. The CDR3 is CASSSSGRTEAFF. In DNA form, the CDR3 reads TGTGCCAGCAGCTCGTCGGGGAGAACTGAAGCTTTCTTT.

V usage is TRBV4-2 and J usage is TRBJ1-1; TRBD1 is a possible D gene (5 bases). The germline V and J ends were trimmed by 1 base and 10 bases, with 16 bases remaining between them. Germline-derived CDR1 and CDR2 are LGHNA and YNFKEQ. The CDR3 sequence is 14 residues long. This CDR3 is CASSQAEQGKSAFF. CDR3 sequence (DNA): TGTGCCAGCAGCCAAGCGGAGCAGGGTAAATCAGCTTTCTTT.

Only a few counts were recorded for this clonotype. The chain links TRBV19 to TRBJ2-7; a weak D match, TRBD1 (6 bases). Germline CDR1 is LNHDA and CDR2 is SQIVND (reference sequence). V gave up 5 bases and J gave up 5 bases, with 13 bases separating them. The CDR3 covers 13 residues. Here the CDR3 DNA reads TGTGCCAGTAGTCCGGCAGGGGCCCACGAGCAGTACTTC. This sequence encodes CASSPAGAHEQYF.

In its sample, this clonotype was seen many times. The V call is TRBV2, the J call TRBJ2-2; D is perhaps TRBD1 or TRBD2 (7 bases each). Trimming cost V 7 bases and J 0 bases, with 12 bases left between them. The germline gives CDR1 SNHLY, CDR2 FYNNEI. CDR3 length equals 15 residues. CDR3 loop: CASIGRGPNTGELFF. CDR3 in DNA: TGTGCCAGCATAGGGAGGGGGCCGAACACCGGGGAGCTGTTTTTT.

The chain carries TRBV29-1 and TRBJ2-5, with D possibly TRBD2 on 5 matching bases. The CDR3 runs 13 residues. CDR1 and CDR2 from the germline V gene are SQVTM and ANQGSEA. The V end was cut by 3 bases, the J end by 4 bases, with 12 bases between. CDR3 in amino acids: CSVEPPGSETQYF. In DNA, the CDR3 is TGCAGCGTTGAGCCTCCGGGGTCAGAGACCCAGTACTTC. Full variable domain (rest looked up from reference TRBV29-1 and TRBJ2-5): SAVISQKPSRDICQRGTSLTIQCQVDSQVTMMFWYRQQPGQSLTLIATANQGSEATYESGFVIDKFPISRPNLTFSTLTVSNMSPEDSSIYLCSVEPPGSETQYFGPGTRLLVL.

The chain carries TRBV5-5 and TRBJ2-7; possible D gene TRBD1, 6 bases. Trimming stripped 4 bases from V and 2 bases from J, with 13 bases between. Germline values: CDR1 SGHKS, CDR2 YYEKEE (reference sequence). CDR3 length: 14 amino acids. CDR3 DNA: TGTGCCAGCAGCCCAGGGGCCCTTACCTACGAGCAGTACTTC. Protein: CASSPGALTYEQYF.

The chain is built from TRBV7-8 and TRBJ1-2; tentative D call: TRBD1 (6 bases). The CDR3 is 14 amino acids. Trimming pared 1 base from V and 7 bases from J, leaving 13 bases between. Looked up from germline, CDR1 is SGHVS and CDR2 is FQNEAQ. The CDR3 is CASSLVATGPGYTF. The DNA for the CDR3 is TGTGCCAGCAGCTTAGTGGCCACAGGGCCTGGCTACACCTTC.

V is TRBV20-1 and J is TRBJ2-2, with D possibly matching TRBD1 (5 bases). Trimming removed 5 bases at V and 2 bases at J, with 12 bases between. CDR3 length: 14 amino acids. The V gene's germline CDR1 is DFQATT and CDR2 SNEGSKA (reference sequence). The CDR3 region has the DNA TGCAGTGCTCCGGACACATTAAACACCGGGGAGCTGTTTTTT. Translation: CSAPDTLNTGELFF.

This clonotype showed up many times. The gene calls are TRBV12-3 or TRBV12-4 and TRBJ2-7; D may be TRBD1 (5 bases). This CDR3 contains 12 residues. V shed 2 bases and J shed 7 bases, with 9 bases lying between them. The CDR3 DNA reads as TGTGCCAGCAGTTTACAGGGCCAGGAGCAGTACTTC. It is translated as CASSLQGQEQYF.

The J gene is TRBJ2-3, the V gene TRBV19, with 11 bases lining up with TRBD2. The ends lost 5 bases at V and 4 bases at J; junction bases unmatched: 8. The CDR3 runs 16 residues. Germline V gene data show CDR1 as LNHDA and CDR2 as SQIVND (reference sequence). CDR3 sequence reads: CASSGYSGGAADTQYF. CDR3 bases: TGTGCCAGTAGTGGATATAGCGGGGGGGCGGCAGATACGCAGTATTTT.

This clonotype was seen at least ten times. The CDR3, as DNA: TGTGCCAGCAGCTTGTGGGACAGGGACAATTCACCCCTCCACTTT. It yields the protein CASSLWDRDNSPLHF. V gene TRBV5-4 combines with J gene TRBJ1-6, with 9 positions matching TRBD1. The CDR3 loop spans 15 amino acids. Germline values: CDR1 SGHNT, CDR2 YYREEE (reference sequence). V lost 1 base, J lost 7 bases, and 3 bases stayed unmatched.

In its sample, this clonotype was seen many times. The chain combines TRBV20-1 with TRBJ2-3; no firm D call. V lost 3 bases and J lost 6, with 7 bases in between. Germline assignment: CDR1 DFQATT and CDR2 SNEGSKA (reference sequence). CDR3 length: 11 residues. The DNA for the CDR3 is TGCAGTGCTAGTGGGTGGGATACGCAGTATTTT. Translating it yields CSASGWDTQYF.